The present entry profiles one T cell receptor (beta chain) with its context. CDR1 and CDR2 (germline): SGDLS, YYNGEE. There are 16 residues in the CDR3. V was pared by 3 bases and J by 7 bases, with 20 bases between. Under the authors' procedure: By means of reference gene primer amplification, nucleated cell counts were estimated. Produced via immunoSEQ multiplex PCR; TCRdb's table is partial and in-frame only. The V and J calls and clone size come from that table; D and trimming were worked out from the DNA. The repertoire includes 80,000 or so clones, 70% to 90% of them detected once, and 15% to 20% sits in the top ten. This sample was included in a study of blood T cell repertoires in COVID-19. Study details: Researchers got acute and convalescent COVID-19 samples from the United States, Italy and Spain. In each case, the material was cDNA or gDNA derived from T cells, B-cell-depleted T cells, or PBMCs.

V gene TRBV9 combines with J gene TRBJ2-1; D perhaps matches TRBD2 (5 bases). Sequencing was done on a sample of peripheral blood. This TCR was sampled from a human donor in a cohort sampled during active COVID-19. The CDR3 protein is CASSALDSNARNEQFF. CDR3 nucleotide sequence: TGTGCCAGCAGCGCCCTGGACTCGAACGCCCGGAATGAGCAGTTCTTC.